This T cell receptor beta chain comes out of a study of tumor-infiltrating lymphocytes in localized non-small cell lung cancer (dated by TCRdb to about 2021). Broadly, across the study: The cohort included patients whose samples were collected after neoadjuvant chemotherapy, as well as both smokers and never-smokers and several histologies. The overall ICON cohort comprised around 150 surgical patients with localized non-small cell lung cancer whose tumors were resected. The same patients underwent several integrated assays, with TCR sequencing performed together with flow cytometry, multiplex immunofluorescence, RNA-seq, exome sequencing and proteomics. For around 57 patients, immunoSEQ T-cell fraction was compared between paired tumor and uninvolved lung. From each patient came resected tumor tissue plus uninvolved lung tissue from that same patient, and the uninvolved lung tissue was described as non-adjacent to the tumor.

What the work shows at the level of the full study, not this receptor alone: Assay coverage varied across patients depending on available tissue quantity, so only a subset of the cohort had TCR sequencing. The TCR-derived T-cell fraction showed no difference between the flow cytometry-defined immunotypes IM1 (good prognosis) and IM2 (poor prognosis). Consistent with immunofluorescence CD3 counts, TCRbeta sequencing supported greater T cell infiltration in tumors than in uninvolved lung tissue. Different pieces of the same tissue were used for different assays, so technical variation could not be separated from intratumor heterogeneity.

Enrollment in ICON was initiated in 2016, and the last patient was enrolled in 2018. From a subcohort of some 80 patients, fresh tumor and matched uninvolved tissue were collected for in-depth immune analyses, including TCR sequencing. No cell sorting was done, and TCR sequencing was instead run on DNA isolated from bulk tissue. TCR sequencing with the immunoSEQ assay provided the T-cell fraction in tumor and uninvolved lung tissue. In the source study's methods: For survival analysis, patients were divided into high (upper tertile) and low (lower two tertiles) T-cell fraction groups, which were compared by log-rank test. A signed-rank test was used to test differences in T-cell fraction between paired tumor and uninvolved lung samples. In its TCRdb copy, this immuneACCESS table keeps in-frame sequences only and misses some clones. Where compared with another copy, unresolved V genes explain less than half of these, and the others have no known cause. V, J and clone size were drawn from that table, and D and trimming were deduced from the DNA. The sample profile shows over 8,000 clones; over 70% of them were found once. The top ten clonotypes cover about 5.8% of the sample.

Its CDR3 holds 14 amino acids, cysteine through phenylalanine. Only CDR3 DNA is held: 42 bases, read in frame from base 1. Trimming takes 2 bases from V and 0 bases from J, and the germline ends sit 7 bases apart. The germline V gene yields MNHNS for CDR1 and SASEGT for CDR2. This clone came up once. There is no known antigen for this receptor. No base quality information exists; no much larger clone differs at one position. Rearrangement joined TRBV6-1 to TRBJ1-1, with a weak D call of TRBD1 (6 bases match). The specimen sequenced was uninvolved lung tissue not adjacent to the tumor. This TCR was recovered from a human donor with non-small cell lung cancer. The DNA reads as follows: TGTGCCAGCAGTGAACAGGGGATGAACACTGAAGCTTTCTTT. Its product reads: CASSEQGMNTEAFF.